This T cell receptor beta chain was recorded in a study of blood T cell repertoires in COVID-19. Method: immunoSEQ multiplex PCR; TCRdb's copy keeps in-frame clones and lacks some. The repertoire holds about 210,000 clones, approximately 85% seen once, with roughly 2.2% in the top ten. Germline V gene lookup returns CDR1 SGHTS and CDR2 YDEGEE. CDR3 size: 14 residues. The junction had 6 bases not matched to a gene; V was cut back by 5 bases and J by 4 bases. Input material: peripheral blood. The chain is built from TRBV5-8 and TRBJ2-5; 9 nucleotides line up with TRBD1. The sequence was obtained from a woman in her seventies with COVID-19, enrolled during active disease. Here the CDR3 DNA reads TGTGCCAGCAGTTACGGGACAGGGCGAGAGACCCAGTACTTC. It encodes CASSYGTGRETQYF.